The TCR beta chain described here comes from a study of blood T cell repertoires in COVID-19. This clone has a single count. Germline V gene data show CDR1 as SGDLS and CDR2 as YYNGEE. V lost 1 base and J lost 2, with 12 bases in between. The CDR3 loop spans 15 amino acids. The table came from immunoSEQ multiplex PCR; TCRdb's copy has only in-frame clones and leaves some out. The sample comprises 150,000 to 200,000 clones, approximately 89% of which are singletons, and roughly 2.6% rests with the top ten. Sequenced material: peripheral blood. The chain joins TRBV9 to TRBJ1-1; no firm D call. The receptor comes from a man in his forties with active or convalescent COVID-19. CDR3 sequence: CASSVSPGSNTEAFF. Written as DNA, the CDR3 is TGTGCCAGCAGCGTATCCCCGGGGTCTAACACTGAAGCTTTCTTT.